Presented here are 9 T cell receptor beta chains from one specimen sequenced in a study of shared clonotypes between healthy human individuals. Libraries were prepared by immunoSEQ multiplex PCR; TCRdb keeps only in-frame clonotypes and omits some of them. Here the sample spans roughly 1.5 million clones, around 98% being singletons. Sequenced: naive CD4+ T cells sorted from blood. The subset denotes: CD45RA+ positively selected. These receptors came from a man younger than 45 in good health.

The V gene is TRBV9, the J gene TRBJ2-5; D unresolved. The CDR3 totals 15 residues. Deletions cut 0 bases from V and 2 bases from J, with 11 bases between. Germline CDR1 and CDR2: SGDLS and YYNGEE. DNA of the CDR3: TGTGCCAGCAGCGTAGCACCGGTAATACAAGAGACCCAGTACTTC. It encodes CASSVAPVIQETQYF.

The chain is built from TRBV15 and TRBJ2-5; D unclear. The V and J ends lost 1 base and 2 bases respectively, with 8 bases between them. CDR3 length: 14 amino acids. Germline lookup yields CDR1 LNHNV and CDR2 YYDKDF (reference sequence). The CDR3 DNA sequence: TGTGCCACCAGCAGAGGCCTAATACAAGAGACCCAGTACTTC. Encoded protein: CATSRGLIQETQYF.

J is TRBJ2-2 and V is TRBV12-5; 14 nucleotides match TRBD2. The CDR3 loop spans 17 amino acids. The V gene's germline CDR1 is LGHNT and CDR2 FRNRAP. Trimming removed 0 bases from V and 6 bases from J; junction bases left unmatched: 3. CDR3 in DNA: TGTGCTAGTGGTTTGGTACGGGGACTAGCGGGAGCCGGGGAGCTGTTTTTT. This sequence encodes CASGLVRGLAGAGELFF.

The gene calls are TRBV9 and TRBJ1-2; perhaps TRBD1 as D (6 bases). The CDR3 length is 15 residues. V was pared by 2 bases and J by 2 bases, with 13 bases between. The V gene's germline CDR1 is SGDLS and CDR2 YYNGEE. In DNA, the CDR3 is TGTGCCAGCAGCGTGCGACAGGAGGTGAACTATGGCTACACCTTC. Protein: CASSVRQEVNYGYTF.

This sequence joins TRBV10-2 and TRBJ2-5, with 8 bases fitting TRBD1. Germline V lookup: CDR1 WSHSY, CDR2 SAAADI. This CDR3 region has 16 residues. The V and J ends lost 5 bases and 4 bases, in that order; junction bases with no gene match: 12. The CDR3 nucleotides read TGCGCCAGCAGTCGTTCAGGGGGCGCAAATTCAGAGACCCAGTACTTC. Its protein product is CASSRSGGANSETQYF.

This chain joins TRBV6-5 and TRBJ2-1, with D perhaps matching TRBD1 or TRBD2 (6 bases each). This CDR3 spans 12 amino acids. Germline V gene data show CDR1 as MNHEY and CDR2 as SVGAGI. Trimming cost V 8 bases and J 9 bases, with 14 bases left between them. This CDR3 is CASGFSGAEQFF. The CDR3 DNA is TGTGCCAGCGGATTCTCGGGGGCTGAGCAGTTCTTC.

The chain is built from TRBV7-9 and TRBJ2-1; 11 bases are shared with TRBD2. CDR3 length: 15 amino acids. The germline CDR1 and CDR2 sequences are SEHNR and FQNEAQ (reference sequence). The trim removed 6 bases at V and 4 bases at J, leaving 5 bases unmatched. CDR3 residues: CASRLGLADYNEQFF. For the CDR3, the DNA is TGTGCCAGCAGACTGGGACTAGCGGATTACAATGAGCAGTTCTTC.

V and J are TRBV7-2 and TRBJ1-1; D is uncertain. Germline assignment: CDR1 SGHTA and CDR2 FQGNSA. Trimming removed 0 bases from V and 3 bases from J, with 11 bases in between. This CDR3 has 15 amino acids. The CDR3 sequence: CASSLASGSHTEAFF. As DNA, the CDR3 is TGTGCCAGCAGCTTAGCGTCCGGCAGTCACACTGAAGCTTTCTTT.

The rearrangement links TRBV27 to TRBJ2-3; D gene ambiguous. The V end lost 5 bases, the J end lost 0 bases, and 15 bases lay between the germline ends. The CDR3 totals 16 residues. CDR1 and CDR2 (germline): MNHEY, SMNVEV (reference sequence). DNA for the CDR3: TGTGCCAGCAGTCCGGTAGCATTCCTAAGCACAGATACGCAGTATTTT. It yields the protein CASSPVAFLSTDTQYF.